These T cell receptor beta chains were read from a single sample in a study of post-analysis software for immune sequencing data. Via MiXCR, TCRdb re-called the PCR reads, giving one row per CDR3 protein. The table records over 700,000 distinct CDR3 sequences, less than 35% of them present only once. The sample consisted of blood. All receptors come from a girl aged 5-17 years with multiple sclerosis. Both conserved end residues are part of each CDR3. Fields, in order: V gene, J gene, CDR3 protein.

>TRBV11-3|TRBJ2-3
CASSTGASGRYTQYF
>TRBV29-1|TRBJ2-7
CSAGGGSGIRYEQYF
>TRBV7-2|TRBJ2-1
CASSGGPPGREQFF
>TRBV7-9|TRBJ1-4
CASRGSGAANEKLFF
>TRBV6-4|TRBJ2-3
CASSDSQGTSGGVYTQYF
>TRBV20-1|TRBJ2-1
CSAREESGRAYYEQFF
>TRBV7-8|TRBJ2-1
CASSPRTSGSVDEQFF
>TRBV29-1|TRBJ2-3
CSIVRGTSTDTQYF
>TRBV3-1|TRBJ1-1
CASSQAGGGSEAFF
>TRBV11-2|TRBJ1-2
CASSLGTESIYGYTF
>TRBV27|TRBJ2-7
CASTQAGAYEQYF
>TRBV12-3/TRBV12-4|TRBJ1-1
CASSWTGGGNTEAFF
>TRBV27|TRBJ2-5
CASRATGEVGTQYF
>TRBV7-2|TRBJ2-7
CASSLQAGGISYEQYF
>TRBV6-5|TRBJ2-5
CASSYSTSGAIQETQYF
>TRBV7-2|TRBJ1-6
CASSRDGNNSPLHF
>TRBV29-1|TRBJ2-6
CSVPLTNRGLATGANVLTF
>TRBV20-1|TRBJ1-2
CSARVQAYNYGYTF
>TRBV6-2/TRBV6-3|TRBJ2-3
CASSTRTGYTDTQYF
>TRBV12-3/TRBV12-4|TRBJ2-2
CASSLSQREYNGELFF
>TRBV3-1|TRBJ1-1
CASSRERDTEAFF
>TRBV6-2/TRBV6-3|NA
CASTREGTLYEQYF
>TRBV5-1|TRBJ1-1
CASSLGPGDTEAFF
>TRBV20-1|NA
CSAPSAGPRDIQYF
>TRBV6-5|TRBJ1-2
CACRAVSNYGYTF
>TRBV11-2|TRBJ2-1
CASSLHNEQFF
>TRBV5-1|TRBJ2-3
CASSLGGDGGDTQYF
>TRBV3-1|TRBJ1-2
CASSQGTYDYTF
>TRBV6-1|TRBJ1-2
CASSAAGYFVYTF
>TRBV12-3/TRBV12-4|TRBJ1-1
CASSPRTGNTEAFF
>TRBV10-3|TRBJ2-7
CAISLAGGPHEQYF
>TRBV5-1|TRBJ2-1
CASSLFRGARIQQFF
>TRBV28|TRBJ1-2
CASSLNGEDSIYGYTF
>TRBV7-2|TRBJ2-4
CASSARNSEGNIQYF
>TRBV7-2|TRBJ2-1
CASSLETSGTPFF
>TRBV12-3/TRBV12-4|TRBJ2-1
CASSPRTSVSNEQFF
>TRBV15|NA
CATSREQGSVGYEQYF
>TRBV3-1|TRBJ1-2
CASSQETAFNGYTF
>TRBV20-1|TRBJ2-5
CSATPVQGAPRETQYF
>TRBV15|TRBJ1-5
CATSREDFRGSNQPQHF
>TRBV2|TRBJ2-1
CASSMGGLAGAEQFF
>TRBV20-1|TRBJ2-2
CSATRGTGELFF
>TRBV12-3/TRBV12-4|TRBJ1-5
CASSRRVSNQPQHF
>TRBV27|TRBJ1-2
CASRIGGGGPYGYTF
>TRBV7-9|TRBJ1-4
CASSFRDNPNEKLFF
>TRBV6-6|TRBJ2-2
CASSPGLNTGELFF
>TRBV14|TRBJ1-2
CASSPPGTGDYYYGYTF
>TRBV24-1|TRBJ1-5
CATSDSSGGYQPQHF
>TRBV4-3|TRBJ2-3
CASSQDPTTDTQYF
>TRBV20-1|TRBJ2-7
CSARAALAGQYEQYF
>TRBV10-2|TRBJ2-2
CASRLAGGYSGELFF
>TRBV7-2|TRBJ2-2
CASSLAVGPARGTGELFF
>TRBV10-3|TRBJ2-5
CAISVGRQETQYF